This T cell receptor beta chain stems from a study of blood T cell repertoires in COVID-19. Study-wide background: Samples representing acute and convalescent COVID-19 were sourced from the United States, Italy and Spain. T cells, B-cell-depleted T cells, or PBMCs supplied cDNA or gDNA.

Germline V gene data show CDR1 as LGHDT and CDR2 as YNNKEL (reference sequence). The CDR3 extends over 16 amino acids. Trimming left V 3 bases short and J 5 bases short, with 19 bases between. TCRdb's copy holds only in-frame clones and misses some; the assay was immunoSEQ multiplex PCR. The sample has approximately 49,000 clones; around nine tenths are singletons. The rearrangement joins TRBV3-1 (or the pseudogene TRBV3-2) to TRBJ1-1; D unclear. The receptor comes from a man over 45 with acute or convalescent COVID-19. Sample: peripheral blood. DNA of the CDR3: TGTGCCAGCAGCCAGAGTCTTCCGGGGAAAGGGACTGAAGCTTTCTTT. It encodes CASSQSLPGKGTEAFF.